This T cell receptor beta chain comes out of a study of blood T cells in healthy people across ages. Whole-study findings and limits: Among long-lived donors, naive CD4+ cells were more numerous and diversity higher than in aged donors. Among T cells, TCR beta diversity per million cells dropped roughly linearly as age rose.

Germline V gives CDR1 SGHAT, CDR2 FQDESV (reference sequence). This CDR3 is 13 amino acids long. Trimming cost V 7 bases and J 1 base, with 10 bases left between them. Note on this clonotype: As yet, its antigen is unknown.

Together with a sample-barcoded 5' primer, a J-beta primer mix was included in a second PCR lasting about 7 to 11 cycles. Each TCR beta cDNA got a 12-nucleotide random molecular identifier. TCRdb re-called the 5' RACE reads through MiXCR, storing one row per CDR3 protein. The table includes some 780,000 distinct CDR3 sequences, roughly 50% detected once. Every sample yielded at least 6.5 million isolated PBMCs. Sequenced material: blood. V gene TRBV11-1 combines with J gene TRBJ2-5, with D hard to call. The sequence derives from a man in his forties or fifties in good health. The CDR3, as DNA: TGTGCCAGCACCCGTCGGACCCAAGAGACCCAGTACTTC. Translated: CASTRRTQETQYF.